The 30 T cell receptor beta chains in this list originate from one sample, sequenced in a study of T cell changes during pregnancy in multiple sclerosis. Profiled with immunoSEQ multiplex PCR; TCRdb holds only in-frame clones, not every one. The data hold roughly 100,000 clones, with 92% observed a single time. The specimen comprised peripheral blood, sampled after pregnancy. These receptors originate from a female donor with multiple sclerosis, enrolled in a pregnancy study.

This rearrangement joins TRBV10-3 to TRBJ2-3; 8 bases fit TRBD1. Trimming took 5 bases from V and 2 from J; bases not matched to a gene: 6. The germline CDR1 and CDR2 sequences are ENHRY and SYGVKD. The CDR3 contains 15 residues. CDR3 in amino acids: CAISWDRSYTDTQYF. CDR3 in DNA: TGTGCCATCAGTTGGGACAGGTCTTACACAGATACGCAGTATTTT.

This chain links TRBV4-1 with TRBJ2-1; 9 bases agree with TRBD2. Germline V gene sequence: CDR1 MGHRA, CDR2 YSYEKL. The CDR3 consists of 15 residues. Losses at the gene ends were 4 bases for V and 5 bases for J; bases not matched to a gene: 6. CDR3 residues: CASSLTAGGNNEQFF. The CDR3 nucleotides read TGCGCCAGCAGCCTAACGGCGGGGGGGAACAATGAGCAGTTCTTC.

This chain connects TRBV29-1 to TRBJ2-1, with 8 bases lining up with TRBD1. Germline V gene data show CDR1 as SQVTM and CDR2 as ANQGSEA. The CDR3 spans 14 residues. The ends lost 5 bases at V and 4 bases at J; junction bases unmatched: 7. CDR3 DNA: TGCAGCGTTCTTGGGACAGGTGCTTACAATGAGCAGTTCTTC. Residues: CSVLGTGAYNEQFF.

Only one count was recorded for this clone. The chain has TRBV5-1 and TRBJ2-3; D perhaps matches TRBD1 (6 bases). Germline CDR1 is SGHRS and CDR2 is YFSETQ. This CDR3 has 15 residues. Trimming took 4 bases from V and 0 from J, leaving 12 bases between them. The CDR3 protein is CASSLRGLSTDTQYF. CDR3 in DNA: TGCGCCAGCAGCCTCAGGGGCCTTAGCACAGATACGCAGTATTTT.

This CDR3 reads CASSIDTKYRVSADTQYF. In nucleotides, the CDR3 is TGTGCCAGTAGTATAGATACCAAATACAGGGTGAGCGCAGATACGCAGTATTTT. V is TRBV19 and J is TRBJ2-3; weak D call: TRBD1 (6 bases). CDR1 and CDR2 from the germline V gene are LNHDA and SQIVND (reference sequence). V was pared by 0 bases and J by 4 bases, with 20 bases between. The CDR3 sequence is 18 residues long. The full variable domain, its missing parts supplied by reference TRBV19 and TRBJ2-3, is DGGITQSPKYLFRKEGQNVTLSCEQNLNHDAMYWYRQDPGQGLRLIYYSQIVNDFQKGDIAEGYSVSREKKESFPLTVTSAQKNPTAFYLCASSIDTKYRVSADTQYFGPGTRLTVL.

The chain combines TRBV7-3 with TRBJ2-6; a possible D gene is TRBD2 (6 bases). Trimming cost V 5 bases and J 4 bases, with 15 bases left between them. Germline CDR1 reads SGHTA; CDR2 reads FQGTGA. The CDR3 extends over 16 amino acids. The CDR3 bases are TGTGCCAGCAGCCCTAGACGGAGCGGGGGGGCCAACGTCCTGACTTTC. This translates into CASSPRRSGGANVLTF.

The gene calls are TRBV4-3 and TRBJ2-1, with a possible D match to TRBD1 (7 bases). The CDR3 has 14 amino acids. The V gene lost 4 bases and the J gene lost 7 bases, with 14 bases spanning the gap. Germline assignment: CDR1 LGHNA and CDR2 YSLEER. The CDR3 reads CASSLRPGGNEQFF. The CDR3 DNA follows: TGCGCCAGCAGCCTCAGACCAGGGGGGAATGAGCAGTTCTTC.

This clone was seen a handful of times. This chain connects TRBV29-1 to TRBJ1-3, with TRBD1 matching over 9 bases. Germline V gene data show CDR1 as SQVTM and CDR2 as ANQGSEA. V shed 7 bases, J shed 4 bases, and the junction held 11 bases outside the gene matches. This CDR3 spans 15 amino acids. In DNA form, the CDR3 reads TGCAGCGCTGCCCCCGGGACAGGGACGGGAAACACCATATATTTT. Its translation: CSAAPGTGTGNTIYF.

V usage is TRBV27 and J usage is TRBJ2-7; TRBD1 matches at 8 bases. Unmatched junction bases numbered 8, after V lost 5 bases and J lost 2 bases. Germline CDR1 MNHEY, CDR2 SMNVEV (reference sequence). The CDR3 consists of 15 residues. The CDR3 DNA sequence: TGTGCCAGCAGTCCTCAGACAGGGGCCCCCTACGAGCAGTACTTC. Protein sequence: CASSPQTGAPYEQYF.

This clone has just a few counts. The rearrangement joins TRBV14 to TRBJ2-3; 7 nucleotides line up with TRBD1. The V gene end was trimmed by 4 bases and the J gene end by 2 bases; junction bases not matched to a gene: 9. This CDR3 spans 16 amino acids. The germline V gene encodes CDR1 SGHDN and CDR2 FVKESK. CDR3 loop: CASSLMTGLNTDTQYF. The CDR3 DNA reads TGTGCCAGCAGCCTGATGACAGGGTTGAACACAGATACGCAGTATTTT. Drawing the rest from reference TRBV14 and TRBJ2-3, the complete variable domain is EAGVTQFPSHSVIEKGQTVTLRCDPISGHDNLYWYRRVMGKEIKFLLHFVKESKQDESGMPNNRFLAERTGGTYSTLKVQPAELEDSGVYFCASSLMTGLNTDTQYFGPGTRLTVL.

This chain uses TRBV7-8 with TRBJ1-2; tentatively, D is TRBD1 (5 bases). Germline V gene sequence: CDR1 SGHVS, CDR2 FQNEAQ. The CDR3 totals 13 residues. The germline V and J ends were trimmed by 5 bases and 3 bases, with 10 bases remaining between them. DNA for the CDR3: TGTGCCAGCAGCCTTCAGGGCGACTATGGCTACACCTTC. It specifies CASSLQGDYGYTF.

This rearrangement joins TRBV6-5 to TRBJ2-7; 8 bases match TRBD1. Germline V CDR1 and CDR2: MNHEY, SVGAGI. This CDR3 is built from 13 residues. The V gene end was trimmed by 11 bases and the J gene end by 1 base; junction bases not matched to a gene: 7. CDR3 residues: CAAGQGVSYEQYF. For the CDR3, the DNA is TGTGCCGCAGGACAGGGAGTATCCTACGAGCAGTACTTC.

The chain recombines TRBV11-2 with TRBJ2-7; 9 bases align to TRBD1. The germline V gene has CDR1 SGHAT and CDR2 FQNNGV. The CDR3 length is 15 residues. The V segment lost 5 bases and the J segment 1 base; nucleotides outside the gene matches: 6. CDR3 bases: TGTGCCAGCAGCCTCCCGGGACAGGGATCCTACGAGCAGTACTTC. Protein sequence: CASSLPGQGSYEQYF.

The chain is built from TRBV30 and TRBJ2-2; 12 bases are a match to TRBD1. Germline CDR1 is GTSNPN and CDR2 is SVGIG (reference sequence). The CDR3 has 17 residues. J was trimmed by 4 bases and V by 0 bases; bases with no gene match: 6. As DNA, the CDR3 is TGTGCCTGGAGTGTAGGGACAGGGGGCTCGGTCACCGGGGAGCTGTTTTTT. It specifies CAWSVGTGGSVTGELFF.

Comments on this clone: Other nucleotide sequences in the sample specify the same CDR3. This chain uses TRBV18 with TRBJ1-1, with TRBD1 matching over 7 bases. The germline gives CDR1 KGHSH, CDR2 LQKENI. The CDR3 loop spans 14 amino acids. Trimming took 3 bases from V and 0 from J; bases not matched to a gene: 1. The CDR3 loop is CASSPTGVNTEAFF. CDR3 nucleotides: TGTGCCAGCTCACCTACAGGGGTGAACACTGAAGCTTTCTTT. Full variable domain (missing parts from reference TRBV18 and TRBJ1-1): NAGVMQNPRHLVRRRGQEARLRCSPMKGHSHVYWYRQLPEEGLKFMVYLQKENIIDESGMPKERFSAEFPKEGPSILRIQQVVRGDSAAYFCASSPTGVNTEAFFGQGTRLTVV.

This rearrangement joins TRBV14 to TRBJ1-2; 7 nucleotides match TRBD1. Germline loops: CDR1 SGHDN, CDR2 FVKESK. This CDR3 contains 14 residues. V lost 4 bases, J lost 7 bases, and 9 bases stayed unmatched. CDR3 in DNA: TGTGCCAGCAGCCCAGGGACAGTATGGGGTGGCTACACCTTC. This codes for CASSPGTVWGGYTF.

The chain combines TRBV27 with TRBJ2-5; 12 bases line up with TRBD2. There are 18 residues in the CDR3. V gave up 2 bases and J gave up 4 bases; unmatched junction bases: 11. Looked up from germline, CDR1 is MNHEY and CDR2 is SMNVEV (reference sequence). CDR3 DNA: TGTGCCAGCAGTTTACGCCGGACTAGCGGGACAGTTGGAGAGACCCAGTACTTC. This translates into CASSLRRTSGTVGETQYF.

Only one count was recorded for this clone. The chain joins TRBV14 to TRBJ2-6, with D hard to call. Per germline, CDR1 SGHDN and CDR2 FVKESK. The CDR3 extends over 14 amino acids. V lost 1 base and J lost 3, with 4 bases in between. The CDR3 spells CASSQVYGANVLTF. CDR3 nucleotide sequence: TGTGCCAGCAGCCAAGTATATGGGGCCAACGTCCTGACTTTC.

V and J are TRBV4-3 and TRBJ1-5; 7 nucleotides line up with TRBD1. The V and J ends lost 2 bases and 4 bases, in that order; junction bases with no gene match: 5. CDR3 length: 15 residues. Germline CDR1 reads LGHNA; CDR2 reads YSLEER. This CDR3 is CASSQSWDRNQPQHF. The DNA for the CDR3 is TGCGCCAGCAGCCAATCTTGGGACAGAAATCAGCCCCAGCATTTT.

V and J are TRBV7-8 and TRBJ2-3, with 7 bases lining up with TRBD1. Germline V gene lookup returns CDR1 SGHVS and CDR2 FQNEAQ. This CDR3 spans 17 amino acids. Trimming at V came to 2 bases and at J to 3 bases, leaving 11 bases not matched to a gene. The CDR3, as DNA: TGTGCCAGCAGCTTAACCCCGGGACAGAGCATTACAGATACGCAGTATTTT. Its protein product is CASSLTPGQSITDTQYF.

V gene TRBV30 combines with J gene TRBJ1-6; TRBD1 matches at 8 bases. The CDR3 is 14 amino acids. Germline assignment: CDR1 GTSNPN and CDR2 SVGIG (reference sequence). With V trimmed by 1 base and J by 10 bases, 6 bases remained unmatched. The CDR3 DNA follows: TGTGCCTGGAGTGAGGGACAGGTCGGGTCACCCCTCCACTTT. Translated: CAWSEGQVGSPLHF.

The chain uses TRBV4-2 and TRBJ1-2; D is ambiguous. Deletions cut 1 base from V and 6 bases from J, with 9 bases between. This CDR3 is built from 13 residues. Germline lookup yields CDR1 LGHNA and CDR2 YNFKEQ. The CDR3 nucleotides read TGTGCCAGCAGCCAAGCGGAGGGAGATGGCTACACCTTC. Its protein product is CASSQAEGDGYTF.

This rearrangement joins TRBV4-2 to TRBJ1-4; weak D call: TRBD1 (6 bases). From germline, CDR1 is LGHNA and CDR2 YNFKEQ. The V end lost 5 bases, the J end lost 4 bases, and 8 bases lay between the germline ends. The CDR3 length is 13 residues. The CDR3 reads CASSAQGNEKLFF. The CDR3 DNA sequence: TGTGCCAGCAGCGCACAGGGTAATGAAAAACTGTTTTTT.

The genes are TRBV15 and TRBJ2-1; no definite D call. The germline V gene has CDR1 LNHNV and CDR2 YYDKDF (reference sequence). Trimming left V 1 base short and J 0 bases short, with 10 bases between. The CDR3 totals 16 residues. The CDR3 nucleotides are TGTGCCACCAGCAGAGCAAGAAGGAGCTCCTACAATGAGCAGTTCTTC. It specifies CATSRARRSSYNEQFF.

V usage is TRBV4-2 and J usage is TRBJ2-2; perhaps TRBD2 as D (5 bases). The V and J ends lost 0 bases and 3 bases respectively, with 14 bases between them. This CDR3 comprises 17 residues. Germline lookup yields CDR1 LGHNA and CDR2 YNFKEQ. CDR3 sequence reads: CASSQDLLATHTGELFF. The CDR3 nucleotides read TGTGCCAGCAGCCAAGATCTTTTAGCGACGCACACCGGGGAGCTGTTTTTT.

The gene calls are TRBV19 and TRBJ1-1, with D unresolved. Germline V gene data show CDR1 as LNHDA and CDR2 as SQIVND (reference sequence). CDR3 length: 14 amino acids. Trimming shortened V by 5 bases and J by 1 base, and 11 bases separated the two germline ends. The CDR3 DNA sequence: TGTGCCAGTAGTCCCAACCGGGGGAACACTGAAGCTTTCTTT. This encodes CASSPNRGNTEAFF.

V and J are TRBV6-5 and TRBJ1-3, with D possibly matching TRBD1 (6 bases). V was trimmed by 8 bases and J by 4 bases, leaving 15 bases between them. Germline values: CDR1 MNHEY, CDR2 SVGAGI. The CDR3 contains 14 residues. The CDR3 DNA is TGTGCCAGCGGTCTTAGGGGGAGAGGAAACACCATATATTTT. Translation: CASGLRGRGNTIYF.

The chain uses TRBV18 and TRBJ2-1; no clear D gene. Per the germline V gene, CDR1 is KGHSH and CDR2 is LQKENI. CDR3 length: 15 amino acids. Trimming took 1 base from V and 5 from J, leaving 12 bases between them. The CDR3 region has the DNA TGTGCCAGCTCACCACTCGCGCTAGGAGACAATGAGCAGTTCTTC. Amino acids: CASSPLALGDNEQFF.

CDR3 nucleotide sequence: TGCAGCGCCGGAGGATTGGTCGAAGCTTTCTTT. Translated, it gives CSAGGLVEAFF. The V gene is TRBV29-1, the J gene TRBJ1-1; D gene unclear. This CDR3 comprises 11 residues. Germline values: CDR1 SQVTM, CDR2 ANQGSEA. V was clipped by 7 bases and J by 8 bases, with 14 bases between them.

The chain has TRBV30 and TRBJ2-5; TRBD1 aligns across 9 bases. The ends lost 8 bases at V and 5 bases at J; junction bases unmatched: 9. CDR1 is GTSNPN, CDR2 SVGIG, per germline (reference sequence). The CDR3 is 13 residues long. CDR3: CAGRTGAGETQYF. The CDR3 DNA reads as TGTGCCGGACGGACAGGGGCTGGCGAGACCCAGTACTTC.